This T cell receptor beta chain was sequenced during a study of tumor-infiltrating lymphocytes in primary liver carcinoma. Concerning this clonotype itself: The antigen is undetermined.

A primer matching the constant region was used to make TCR beta cDNA from 500 to 600 ng of total RNA. Construction of TCR beta libraries relied on three successive nested multiplex PCR rounds employing slightly modified ARM-PCR. The first two PCR rounds used TRBV1-TRBV30 primers with a Cbeta primer, 10 cycles each. TCRdb independently ran MiXCR on the multiplex PCR reads; one entry per CDR3 protein. Among about 21,000 distinct CDR3 sequences listed, 75% to 80% were seen once. Overall study results and limits: Tumors had a top-250-clone fraction that was significantly higher than blood (p = 0.039). Reduced overlap was seen in tumor-adjacent and tumor-blood pairs versus tumor region pairs.

V shed 4 bases and J shed 8 bases, with 8 bases lying between them. This CDR3 has 11 residues. Germline CDR1 is SGHAT and CDR2 is FQNNGV. The tissue used was unsorted bulk material of about 19-31 mg. RNA and DNA were co-extracted from it with the AllPrep DNA/RNA mini kit. The chain employs TRBV11-2 and TRBJ1-1, with D unresolved. The TCR was taken from a woman in her 30s with primary liver carcinoma and hepatitis B virus infection. Input material: liver tumor tissue from sampling region 1. As for subset: tumor region T1, superior pole. This CDR3 is CASSSWIEAFF. Here the CDR3 DNA reads TGTGCCAGCAGCTCCTGGATAGAAGCTTTCTTT. The variable domain in full, with the rest retrieved from reference TRBV11-2 and TRBJ1-1, is EAGVAQSPRYKIIEKRQSVAFWCNPISGHATLYWYQQILGQGPKLLIQFQNNGVVDDSQLPKDRFSAERLKGVDSTLKIQPAKLEDSAVYLCASSSWIEAFFGQGTRLTVV.